These 17 T cell receptor beta chains came from one sample sequenced in a study of OX40 agonist ivuxolimab in advanced cancers. Here immunoSEQ multiplex PCR was the method, and the copy in TCRdb shows in-frame clones only, minus some. Of 95,000 to 150,000 clones listed, 93% are singletons. The material sequenced was CD4+ or CD8+ T cells sorted from blood, taken in a trial of the OX40 agonist ivuxolimab. The receptor source for this set is an adult with an advanced solid tumor such as melanoma, head and neck, liver or kidney cancer.

This chain joins TRBV6-5 and TRBJ2-1; 8 nucleotides align to TRBD2. CDR3 length equals 14 residues. V shed 5 bases, J shed 6 bases, and the junction held 6 bases outside the gene matches. CDR1 is MNHEY, CDR2 SVGAGI, per germline. CDR3 amino acids: CASSRASGSNEQFF. The CDR3 nucleotides are TGTGCCAGCAGTAGGGCTAGCGGGTCCAATGAGCAGTTCTTC.

This clone was recorded once. The chain recombines TRBV11-2 with TRBJ1-1; no clear D gene. In germline, CDR1 is SGHAT, CDR2 FQNNGV. V lost 4 bases to trimming and J lost 1 base, with 7 bases between them. This CDR3 spans 13 amino acids. DNA of the CDR3: TGTGCCAGCAGCTCGGCAGAGAACACTGAAGCTTTCTTT. Translating gives CASSSAENTEAFF.

The CDR3, as DNA: TGTGCCAGCAGCTTAAGTACTCCATCTGGGGCCAACGTCCTGACTTTC. Its protein product is CASSLSTPSGANVLTF. The chain uses TRBV7-3 and TRBJ2-6; D not certain. Germline V gene sequence: CDR1 SGHTA, CDR2 FQGTGA. The CDR3 is 16 amino acids. Trimming left V 1 base short and J 1 base short, with 8 bases between.

The count of this clone is one. CDR3 loop: CASSINQGDSYEQYF. CDR3 DNA sequence: TGTGCCAGCTCAATAAATCAGGGGGACTCCTACGAGCAGTACTTC. V gene TRBV18 combines with J gene TRBJ2-7, with TRBD1 identical over 7 bases. Germline V gene lookup returns CDR1 KGHSH and CDR2 LQKENI. This CDR3 has 15 residues. J lost 0 bases, V lost 5 bases, and 7 bases had no gene match.

The chain recombines TRBV7-3 with TRBJ1-1; 9 nucleotides line up with TRBD1. Germline loops: CDR1 SGHTA, CDR2 FQGTGA. The CDR3 is made up of 17 amino acids. Trimming cost V 4 bases and J 0 bases; bases outside gene matches: 9. As DNA, the CDR3 is TGTGCCAGCAGCTCTAGGGGGACAGGGAGCATGAACACTGAAGCTTTCTTT. This gives the protein CASSSRGTGSMNTEAFF.

The chain joins TRBV5-4 to TRBJ1-1; D uncertain. The CDR3 is 14 amino acids. Germline CDR1 and CDR2: SGHNT and YYREEE (reference sequence). With 1 base removed from V and 0 bases from J, the gap between germline ends came to 7 bases. The CDR3 loop is CASSLLNLNTEAFF. DNA of the CDR3: TGTGCCAGCAGCTTGCTAAATTTGAACACTGAAGCTTTCTTT. Full variable domain (missing parts from reference TRBV5-4 and TRBJ1-1): ETGVTQSPTHLIKTRGQQVTLRCSSQSGHNTVSWYQQALGQGPQFIFQYYREEENGRGNFPPRFSGLQFPNYSSELNVNALELDDSALYLCASSLLNLNTEAFFGQGTRLTVV.

The chain combines TRBV5-1 with TRBJ2-7; D uncertain. V dropped 2 bases and J dropped 3 bases, with 9 bases sitting between them. Germline CDR1 and CDR2: SGHRS and YFSETQ. The CDR3 is made up of 13 amino acids. This CDR3 reads CASSFKGRYEQYF. CDR3 in DNA: TGCGCCAGCAGCTTTAAGGGCCGCTACGAGCAGTACTTC.

J is TRBJ1-1 and V is TRBV10-1; D not resolved. The V and J ends lost 6 bases and 7 bases respectively, with 18 bases between them. The germline gives CDR1 WNHNN, CDR2 SYGVQD (reference sequence). The CDR3 extends over 14 amino acids. Here the CDR3 DNA reads TGCGCCAGCAGCCCTCTGAGGACGGGAAGTGAAGCTTTCTTT. It yields the protein CASSPLRTGSEAFF.

The rearrangement joins TRBV19 to TRBJ1-2; D possibly corresponds to TRBD1 (5 bases). The CDR3 contains 14 residues. Between the trimmed V and J ends, which lost 6 bases and 1 base, there was a span of 12 bases. The germline V gene has CDR1 LNHDA and CDR2 SQIVND (reference sequence). CDR3 in DNA: TGTGCCAGTAGCACTTTGGGACTTAACTATGGCTACACCTTC. It codes for CASSTLGLNYGYTF.

This clone was found once. V gene TRBV6-5 combines with J gene TRBJ1-5; D gene uncertain. V was pared by 6 bases and J by 5 bases, with 11 bases between. Germline CDR1 MNHEY, CDR2 SVGAGI. The CDR3 covers 13 residues. DNA of the CDR3: TGTGCCAGCAGCCCTTCGGGATATCAGCCCCAGCATTTT. The encoded protein is CASSPSGYQPQHF.

This clone has just one count. The J gene is TRBJ1-3, the V gene TRBV15; D is possibly TRBD1 (5 bases). This CDR3 has 15 residues. Trimming pared 0 bases from V and 3 bases from J, leaving 9 bases between. CDR1 and CDR2 from the germline V gene are LNHNV and YYDKDF (reference sequence). The DNA of the CDR3 is TGTGCCACCAGCAGAGATCAAGGGGTTGGAAACACCATATATTTT. Its translation: CATSRDQGVGNTIYF.

The chain carries TRBV6-1 and TRBJ1-2; no definite D call. V was cut by 2 bases and J by 4 bases, with 14 bases left in between. The CDR3 contains 15 residues. Germline assignment: CDR1 MNHNS and CDR2 SASEGT. DNA of the CDR3: TGTGCCAGCAGTGAATCGGGCCATACTTTCTATGGCTACACCTTC. Translated: CASSESGHTFYGYTF.

The chain employs TRBV23-1 and TRBJ2-4; D call uncertain. TRBV23-1 is assigned to the ORF class and has an uncertain function. The CDR3 is 13 residues long. Trimming shortened V by 3 bases and J by 3 bases, and 6 bases separated the two germline ends. This CDR3 reads CASSQFNKNIQYF. In DNA form, the CDR3 reads TGCGCCAGCAGTCAGTTTAACAAAAACATTCAGTACTTC.

The chain couples TRBV6-1 to TRBJ2-1, with 8 nucleotides matching TRBD2. The V gene end was trimmed by 2 bases and the J gene end by 6 bases; junction bases not matched to a gene: 9. Germline lookup yields CDR1 MNHNS and CDR2 SASEGT. This CDR3 contains 16 residues. CDR3 sequence (DNA): TGTGCCAGCAGTGAAAGGAAGCGGGAGATCGGCAATGAGCAGTTCTTC. Translation: CASSERKREIGNEQFF.

The chain uses TRBV11-1 and TRBJ1-1, with D possibly matching TRBD1 (6 bases). V lost 5 bases and J lost 5, with 27 bases in between. There are 18 residues in the CDR3. The germline V gene has CDR1 SGHAT and CDR2 FQDESV (reference sequence). The CDR3 nucleotides are TGTGCCAGCAGCCCAGGGGAATGGACTGGGAAAGGACGGACTGAAGCTTTCTTT. Translation gives CASSPGEWTGKGRTEAFF.

The chain has TRBV11-3 and TRBJ1-6; no reliable D call. The V gene's germline CDR1 is SGHNT and CDR2 YENEEA. The CDR3 has 13 residues. V lost 3 bases to trimming and J lost 9 bases, with 9 bases between them. The chain's CDR3 is CASSLDRGSPLHF. For the CDR3, the DNA is TGTGCCAGCAGCTTGGACCGGGGTTCACCCCTCCACTTT.

CDR3 in amino acids: CASSLGNSLVGDTQYF. CDR3 DNA: TGTGCCAGCAGCTTGGGGAATAGCCTGGTAGGGGATACGCAGTATTTT. This chain uses TRBV7-3 with TRBJ2-3; no definite D call. CDR3 size: 16 residues. V was pared by 3 bases and J by 6 bases, with 19 bases between. Germline CDR1 SGHTA, CDR2 FQGTGA.